The T cell receptor beta chain under discussion was sequenced for a study of T cells in Graves' hyperthyroidism and ophthalmopathy. For the study at large: The initial diagnosis was the point when peripheral blood was collected, ahead of any treatment.

Amplified TCR beta CDR3 regions derived from RNA transcripts. HTBI primers were employed in a first-round RT-PCR of the TCR CDR3. TCRdb re-called the multiplex PCR reads through MiXCR, storing one row per CDR3 protein. Counted here are 500,000 to 550,000 distinct CDR3 sequences, 15% to 20% occurring once; the ten biggest clones make up 40% to 50%. Study conclusions and caveats: Through a model of 13 V-J features, ophthalmopathy was separated from stable hyperthyroidism. The model's output predicted ophthalmopathy at a median of around 7 months prior to onset.

A word on this clonotype: Antigen: not known. A read error is possible here, since a much larger clone lies one base away.

The TCR sequence derives from a man in his forties with Graves' ophthalmopathy. The sample was blood.

This CDR3 reads CASSHKASTMNTEAFF. CDR3 coding DNA: TGTGCCAGCAGCCATAAGGCGTCCACCATGAACACTGAAGCTTTCTTT. V gene TRBV7-8 combines with J gene TRBJ1-1; D gene uncertain. In germline, CDR1 is SGHVS, CDR2 FQNEAQ. V was clipped by 5 bases and J by 0 bases, with 16 bases between them. This CDR3 comprises 16 residues.